This T cell receptor (beta chain) was profiled in a study of T cells after yellow fever vaccination. Study background: SMART-Seq v4 Ultra Low Input handled preparation of low-cell-number fractions. Study outcomes and limitations: Of the clonotypes, a small share occurred in both CD4 and CD8 compartments. In FACS-sorted repertoires, abundant clonotypes from the bulk population could appear as contaminants.

The CDR3 is 14 residues long. Germline assignment: CDR1 SNHLY and CDR2 FYNNEI. Trimming took off 7 bases at V and 2 bases at J, with 15 bases between the two ends. Note on this clonotype: Antigen specificity is unknown.

TCRdb used MiXCR to reprocess the 5' RACE reads, holding one entry per CDR3 protein. This table has 450,000 to 650,000 distinct CDR3 sequences, 20% to 25% appearing once. The chain links TRBV2 to TRBJ2-7; D may match TRBD1 or TRBD2 (5 bases each). The sequence was collected from a young man who received the YFV17D yellow fever vaccine. Sequencing was performed on PBMCs, taken 20 to 25 days after the first yellow fever vaccination. CDR3 DNA: TGTGCCAGCACCCGAGTAGGGGAGACCTACGAGCAGTACTTC. Its translation: CASTRVGETYEQYF.